This entry lists 20 T cell receptor beta chains sequenced from one sample in a study of T cells in localized non-small cell lung cancer. The repertoire was sequenced with immunoSEQ multiplex PCR; TCRdb's copy has only in-frame clones and lacks some. The sample records some 30,000 clones, approximately 91% being singletons. Source: PBMCs, taken before any cancer treatment. Receptor source: a man between 40 and 70 years old with stage II lung adenocarcinoma.

This rearrangement joins TRBV28 to TRBJ2-7; no clear D gene. V lost 4 bases and J 3 bases, leaving 19 bases between the germline ends. The CDR3 length is 16 residues. Per germline, CDR1 MDHEN and CDR2 SYDVKM. The CDR3: CASSSSRLDLFYEQYF. The CDR3 DNA sequence: TGTGCCAGCAGTTCGTCCCGACTCGATCTGTTCTACGAGCAGTACTTC. Full variable domain (outside the CDR3, taken from reference TRBV28 and TRBJ2-7): DVKVTQSSRYLVKRTGEKVFLECVQDMDHENMFWYRQDPGLGLRLIYFSYDVKMKEKGDIPEGYSVSREKKERFSLILESASTNQTSMYLCASSSSRLDLFYEQYFGPGTRLTVT.

V gene TRBV5-1 combines with J gene TRBJ2-7; 7 bases map to TRBD1. The CDR3 consists of 13 residues. Germline V CDR1 and CDR2: SGHRS, YFSETQ. J gave up 3 bases and V 4 bases, and 4 bases lay outside the gene matches. CDR3 sequence: CASSPTGNYEQYF. The CDR3 region has the DNA TGCGCCAGCAGCCCGACAGGGAACTACGAGCAGTACTTC.

This clone has only a few counts. The chain couples TRBV30 to TRBJ1-4; a weak D match, TRBD1 (5 bases). CDR1 is GTSNPN and CDR2 is SVGIG in the germline V gene (reference sequence). The V end was cut by 1 base, the J end by 0 bases, with 9 bases between. The CDR3 spans 15 residues. CDR3 nucleotides: TGTGCCTGGAGTGCAGTGGGGGCAACTAATGAAAAACTGTTTTTT. Its translation: CAWSAVGATNEKLFF.

The chain combines TRBV28 with TRBJ2-3; 9 nucleotides line up with TRBD1. CDR3 size: 16 residues. CDR1 is MDHEN and CDR2 is SYDVKM in the germline V gene. Unmatched junction bases numbered 7, after V lost 6 bases and J lost 0 bases. CDR3 in amino acids: CASSPTGGASTDTQYF. The CDR3 DNA is TGTGCCAGCAGCCCAACAGGGGGCGCCAGCACAGATACGCAGTATTTT.

The CDR3 loop reads CASSLSGVAYEQYF. DNA for the CDR3: TGTGCCAGCAGCTTGTCGGGGGTGGCCTACGAGCAGTACTTC. The gene calls are TRBV5-8 and TRBJ2-7; D possibly corresponds to TRBD2 (6 bases). The CDR3 is made up of 14 amino acids. V was cut by 1 base and J by 2 bases, with 10 bases left in between. CDR1 is SGHTS and CDR2 is YDEGEE in the germline V gene.

The V and J genes are TRBV5-4 and TRBJ1-4; 8 bases match TRBD1. The CDR3 totals 13 residues. J lost 3 bases, V lost 8 bases, and 3 bases had no gene match. Germline V CDR1 and CDR2: SGHNT, YYREEE (reference sequence). CDR3 coding DNA: TGTGCCAGTGGACAGGGTGCTAATGAAAAACTGTTTTTT. It specifies CASGQGANEKLFF.

The rearrangement joins TRBV5-1 to TRBJ2-5; D not resolved. V lost 0 bases to trimming and J lost 1 base, with 4 bases between them. This CDR3 comprises 13 residues. Germline CDR1 reads SGHRS; CDR2 reads YFSETQ. The CDR3 bases are TGCGCCAGCAGCTTGGGGAGCCAAGAGACCCAGTACTTC. This gives the protein CASSLGSQETQYF.

The chain carries TRBV5-1 and TRBJ2-7; D might be TRBD1 (8 bases). In germline, CDR1 is SGHRS, CDR2 YFSETQ. The V and J ends lost 5 bases and 12 bases respectively, with 24 bases between them. The CDR3 extends over 14 amino acids. The CDR3 DNA reads TGCGCCAGCAGACATACAGGGGGGGAGGACTCCGGGTACTTC. Its translation is CASRHTGGEDSGYF.

J is TRBJ2-3 and V is TRBV5-6; D remains ambiguous. Germline-derived CDR1 and CDR2 are SGHDT and YYEEEE. Between the trimmed V and J ends, which lost 5 bases and 3 bases, there was a span of 16 bases. The CDR3 has 15 amino acids. The CDR3 reads CASRSRLRLTDTQYF. CDR3 coding DNA: TGTGCCAGCAGATCCAGGCTCAGATTGACAGATACGCAGTATTTT. Combining the CDR3 with reference TRBV5-6 and TRBJ2-3 gives the whole variable domain DAGVTQSPTHLIKTRGQQVTLRCSPKSGHDTVSWYQQALGQGPQFIFQYYEEEERQRGNFPDRFSGHQFPNYSSELNVNALLLGDSALYLCASRSRLRLTDTQYFGPGTRLTVL.

V and J are TRBV9 and TRBJ2-3, with D unresolved. The CDR3 runs to 13 residues. Germline V gene sequence: CDR1 SGDLS, CDR2 YYNGEE. Between the trimmed V and J ends, which lost 3 bases and 2 bases, there was a span of 7 bases. CDR3 nucleotides: TGTGCCAGCAGCGCCATGTCCACAGATACGCAGTATTTT. It specifies CASSAMSTDTQYF.

This rearrangement joins TRBV19 to TRBJ2-1; the D is unclear. The CDR3 is 15 amino acids. The V gene lost 1 base and the J gene lost 7 bases, with 14 bases spanning the gap. Germline CDR1 and CDR2: LNHDA and SQIVND (reference sequence). DNA of the CDR3: TGTGCCAGTAGTATAGTTGGGGTCTTGAGGAATGAGCAGTTCTTC. This gives the protein CASSIVGVLRNEQFF.

The chain carries TRBV28 and TRBJ1-4, with D perhaps TRBD1 (5 bases). Germline assignment: CDR1 MDHEN and CDR2 SYDVKM. The CDR3 is made up of 15 amino acids. V gave up 4 bases and J gave up 6 bases, with 15 bases separating them. The CDR3 sequence: CASSSSLGAHEKLFF. CDR3 nucleotide sequence: TGTGCCAGCAGTTCAAGTCTAGGGGCTCATGAAAAACTGTTTTTT.

The chain combines TRBV6-1 with TRBJ1-2; no firm D call. CDR1 and CDR2 from the germline V gene are MNHNS and SASEGT. V lost 3 bases, J lost 3 bases, and 17 bases lay in between. The CDR3 extends over 16 amino acids. As DNA, the CDR3 is TGTGCCAGCAGTGACACAATGCAGGCGCTCGACTATGGCTACACCTTC. Translating gives CASSDTMQALDYGYTF.

In nucleotides, the CDR3 is TGTGCCAGCAGCGCCCGGGACTCAATCAATGAGCAGTTCTTC. Amino acids: CASSARDSINEQFF. The rearrangement links TRBV7-9 to TRBJ2-1; D may be TRBD2 (6 bases). The CDR3 is 14 residues long. Germline V gene data show CDR1 as SEHNR and CDR2 as FQNEAQ (reference sequence). Trimming left V 5 bases short and J 6 bases short, with 14 bases between.

This sequence joins TRBV2 and TRBJ2-3; D is unresolved. In germline, CDR1 is SNHLY, CDR2 FYNNEI. V was trimmed by 2 bases and J by 4 bases, leaving 10 bases between them. This CDR3 comprises 14 residues. The CDR3 is CASSELGGPDTQYF. Here the CDR3 DNA reads TGTGCCAGCAGTGAATTGGGTGGCCCAGATACGCAGTATTTT.

The chain recombines TRBV27 with TRBJ2-7; 8 nucleotides align to TRBD1. The CDR3 covers 15 residues. The V gene's germline CDR1 is MNHEY and CDR2 SMNVEV (reference sequence). After removal of 3 bases from V and 4 bases from J, the junction contained 8 bases not matched to a gene. CDR3 protein: CASSFSTGVRYEQYF. The CDR3 DNA reads TGTGCCAGCAGTTTTTCGACAGGGGTAAGATACGAGCAGTACTTC.

This chain links TRBV28 with TRBJ2-1, with 8 bases lining up with TRBD2. The CDR3 totals 14 residues. Trimming cost V 6 bases and J 4 bases; bases outside gene matches: 5. Germline V gene sequence: CDR1 MDHEN, CDR2 SYDVKM. CDR3 sequence (DNA): TGTGCCAGCAGCCGTAGCGGGATGTACAATGAGCAGTTCTTC. Protein sequence: CASSRSGMYNEQFF. The whole variable domain, filled in from reference TRBV28 and TRBJ2-1, reads DVKVTQSSRYLVKRTGEKVFLECVQDMDHENMFWYRQDPGLGLRLIYFSYDVKMKEKGDIPEGYSVSREKKERFSLILESASTNQTSMYLCASSRSGMYNEQFFGPGTRLTVL.

The rearrangement links TRBV2 to TRBJ1-2; 9 nucleotides align to TRBD1. Trimming took 6 bases from V and 5 from J; bases not matched to a gene: 7. Germline CDR1 SNHLY, CDR2 FYNNEI. CDR3 length: 14 residues. This CDR3 reads CASRGDRDEYGYTF. CDR3 in DNA: TGTGCCAGCAGAGGGGACAGGGATGAGTATGGCTACACCTTC.

This clone appeared once. At the DNA level, this CDR3 is encoded by other sequences in the same sample as well. The J gene is TRBJ2-5, the V gene TRBV18, with D perhaps TRBD2 (7 bases). V dropped 2 bases and J dropped 4 bases, with 11 bases sitting between them. This CDR3 contains 14 residues. In germline, CDR1 is KGHSH, CDR2 LQKENI. The CDR3 spells CASSPKGGGETQYF. The CDR3 coding sequence is TGTGCCAGCTCACCAAAGGGAGGGGGAGAGACCCAGTACTTC.

Turning to this clone: The sample contains more than one DNA sequence encoding this CDR3. V usage is TRBV4-3 and J usage is TRBJ2-7; 8 bases line up with TRBD1. The J segment lost 5 bases and the V segment lost 5 bases, leaving 14 bases of the junction unmatched. The CDR3 length is 16 residues. CDR1 and CDR2 (germline): LGHNA, YSLEER. CDR3 region: CASSSHPGQARDEQYF. In DNA, the CDR3 is TGCGCCAGCAGCAGTCATCCGGGACAGGCAAGGGACGAGCAGTACTTC.